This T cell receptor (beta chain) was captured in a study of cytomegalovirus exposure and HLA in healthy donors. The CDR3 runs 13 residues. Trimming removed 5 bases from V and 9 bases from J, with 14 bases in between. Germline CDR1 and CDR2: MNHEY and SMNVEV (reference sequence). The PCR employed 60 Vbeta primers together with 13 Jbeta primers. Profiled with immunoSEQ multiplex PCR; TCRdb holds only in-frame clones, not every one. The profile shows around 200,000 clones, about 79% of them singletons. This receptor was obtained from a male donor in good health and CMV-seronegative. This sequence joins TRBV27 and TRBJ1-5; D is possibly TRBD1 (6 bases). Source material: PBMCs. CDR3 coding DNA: TGTGCCAGCAGTGACAGGAAACACTCGCCCCAGCATTTT. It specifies CASSDRKHSPQHF.